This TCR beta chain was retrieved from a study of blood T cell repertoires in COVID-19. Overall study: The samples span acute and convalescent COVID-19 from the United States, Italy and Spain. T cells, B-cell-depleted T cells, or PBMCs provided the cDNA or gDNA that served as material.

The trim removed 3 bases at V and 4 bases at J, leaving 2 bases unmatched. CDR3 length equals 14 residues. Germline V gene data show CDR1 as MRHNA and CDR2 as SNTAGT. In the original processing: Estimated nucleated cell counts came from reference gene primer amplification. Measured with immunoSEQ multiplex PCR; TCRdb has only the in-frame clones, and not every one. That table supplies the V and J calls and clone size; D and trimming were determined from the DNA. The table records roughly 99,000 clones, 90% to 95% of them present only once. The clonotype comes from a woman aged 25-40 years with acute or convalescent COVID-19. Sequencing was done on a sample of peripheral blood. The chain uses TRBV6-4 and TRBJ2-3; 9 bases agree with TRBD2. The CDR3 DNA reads TGTGCCAGCAGTGAAGCGGGAGGTGCAGATACGCAGTATTTT. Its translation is CASSEAGGADTQYF.